This T cell receptor beta chain is from a study of T cell changes during pregnancy in multiple sclerosis. Method: immunoSEQ multiplex PCR; TCRdb's copy keeps in-frame clones and lacks some. The sample lists about 68,000 clones, 90% seen once, with approximately 1.5% in the top ten. V was trimmed by 5 bases and J by 0 bases, leaving 14 bases between them. Per germline, CDR1 SGHTA and CDR2 FQGNSA. This CDR3 spans 17 amino acids. The chain couples TRBV7-2 to TRBJ1-6; D remains ambiguous. This specimen was peripheral blood, taken in the third trimester of pregnancy. The sequence was obtained from a female donor with multiple sclerosis, enrolled in a pregnancy study. The CDR3 coding sequence is TGTGCCAGCAGCCTTACAGTACCGAGCTCCTATAATTCACCCCTCCACTTT. As protein: CASSLTVPSSYNSPLHF. Variable domain in full (rest from reference TRBV7-2 and TRBJ1-6): GAGVSQSPSNKVTEKGKDVELRCDPISGHTALYWYRQSLGQGLEFLIYFQGNSAPDKSGLPSDRFSAERTGGSVSTLTIQRTQQEDSAVYLCASSLTVPSSYNSPLHFGNGTRLTVT.